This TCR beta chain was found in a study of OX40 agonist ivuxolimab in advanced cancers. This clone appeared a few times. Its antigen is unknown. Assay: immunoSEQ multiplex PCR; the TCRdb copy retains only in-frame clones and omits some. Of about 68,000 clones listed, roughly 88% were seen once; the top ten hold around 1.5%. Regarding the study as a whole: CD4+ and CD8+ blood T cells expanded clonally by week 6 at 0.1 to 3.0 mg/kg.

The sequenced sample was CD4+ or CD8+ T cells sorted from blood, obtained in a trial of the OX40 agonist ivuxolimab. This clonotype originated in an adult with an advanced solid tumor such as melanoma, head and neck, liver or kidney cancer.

This chain's CDR3 is CASSQTGTSGVDNEQFF. CDR3 DNA sequence: TGCGCCAGCAGCCAAACCGGGACTAGCGGGGTTGACAATGAGCAGTTCTTC. The chain has TRBV4-1 and TRBJ2-1, with 13 nucleotides matching TRBD2. Germline CDR1 is MGHRA and CDR2 is YSYEKL. This CDR3 comprises 17 residues. Germline trimming cut 2 bases from V and 5 bases from J; bases unmatched to any gene: 6.